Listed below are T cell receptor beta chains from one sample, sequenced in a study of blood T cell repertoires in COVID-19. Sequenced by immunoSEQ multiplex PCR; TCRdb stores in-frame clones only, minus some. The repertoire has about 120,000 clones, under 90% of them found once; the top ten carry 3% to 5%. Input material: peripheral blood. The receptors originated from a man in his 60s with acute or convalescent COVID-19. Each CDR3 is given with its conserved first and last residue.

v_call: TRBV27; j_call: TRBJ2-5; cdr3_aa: CASRSLVLRETQYF
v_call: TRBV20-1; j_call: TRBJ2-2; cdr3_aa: CSASSTPSRLFF
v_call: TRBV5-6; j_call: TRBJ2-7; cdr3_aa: CASSPGGAGYYEQYF
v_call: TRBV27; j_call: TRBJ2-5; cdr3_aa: CASSQTFSGNYGETQYF
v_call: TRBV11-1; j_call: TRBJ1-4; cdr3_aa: CASSPWDKNEKLFF
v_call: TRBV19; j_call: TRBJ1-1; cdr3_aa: CASSPPGTGSDTEAFF
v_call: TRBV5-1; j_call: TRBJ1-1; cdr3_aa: CASSSPGQSTSNTEAFF
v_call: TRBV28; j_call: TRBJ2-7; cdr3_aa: CASSSLLTQGKGYEQYF
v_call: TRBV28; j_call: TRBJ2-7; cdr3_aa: CASRSTGEYEQYF
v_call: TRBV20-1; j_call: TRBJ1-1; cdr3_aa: CSASQEVNTEAFF
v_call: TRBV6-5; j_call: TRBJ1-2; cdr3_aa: CASSYRLQGKDGYTF
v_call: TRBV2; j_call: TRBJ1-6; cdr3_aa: CASSESARGNSPLHF
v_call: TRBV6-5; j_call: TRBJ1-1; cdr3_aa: CASSSQETYRNTEAFF
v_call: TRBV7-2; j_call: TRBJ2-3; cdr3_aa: CASSLRVADTDTQYF
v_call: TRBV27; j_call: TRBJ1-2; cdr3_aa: CASSFRDSRGYTF
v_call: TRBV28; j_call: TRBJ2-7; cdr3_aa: CATLLGSGGISYEQYF
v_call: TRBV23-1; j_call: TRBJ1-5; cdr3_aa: CASIPQGQPQHF
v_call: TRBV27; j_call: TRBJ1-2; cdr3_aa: CASSSGGADYGYTF
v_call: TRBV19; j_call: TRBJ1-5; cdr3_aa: CASSLPLTGTGFNQPQHF
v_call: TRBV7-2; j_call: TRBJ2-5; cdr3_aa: CASSPRTGGETQYF
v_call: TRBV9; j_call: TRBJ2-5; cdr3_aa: CASSVRAFQETQYF
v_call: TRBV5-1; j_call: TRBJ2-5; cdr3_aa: CASSPTGAQQETQYF
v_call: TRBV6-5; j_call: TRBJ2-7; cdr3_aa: CASSRRTSVYEQYF
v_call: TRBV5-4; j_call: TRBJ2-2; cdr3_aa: CASSGGIRSFTTGELFF
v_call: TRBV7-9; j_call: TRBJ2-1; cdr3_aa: CASSSSSGLAEYNEQFF
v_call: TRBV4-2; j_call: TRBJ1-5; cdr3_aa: CASSQDSGGFQPQHF